Below, one TCR beta chain is given with its context. This CDR3 is built from 15 residues. V shed 8 bases and J shed 0 bases, with 16 bases lying between them. Germline assignment: CDR1 SGHVS and CDR2 FQNEAQ. This sample was taken from a study of blood T cell repertoires in COVID-19. In the study overall: The analysed material was cDNA or gDNA that came from T cells, B-cell-depleted T cells, or PBMCs.

Repertoires were generated with immunoSEQ multiplex PCR, while TCRdb's copy carries only in-frame clones and drops some. This sample has about 200,000 clones, with about 85% found just once. The sequenced sample was peripheral blood. The rearrangement joins TRBV7-8 to TRBJ1-1, with a weak D call TRBD1 (5 bases). The source is a woman of 80 years or more with acute or convalescent COVID-19. This chain's CDR3 is CASLEVDRLNTEAFF. CDR3 nucleotide sequence: TGTGCCAGCCTAGAGGTCGACAGACTGAACACTGAAGCTTTCTTT.